The T cell receptor beta chain described here comes from a study of T cells in Graves' hyperthyroidism and ophthalmopathy. Over 18 months, lack of ophthalmopathy progression marked Graves' hyperthyroidism as stable. The source material, RNA transcripts, was used to amplify TCR beta CDR3 regions. TCR CDR3 underwent first-round RT-PCR with the HTBI primer set. Each CDR3 protein is one row after TCRdb ran MiXCR on the multiplex PCR reads. This table holds under 650,000 distinct CDR3 sequences, around 16% found once. V lost 3 bases and J lost 9, with 11 bases in between. From germline, CDR1 is LNHNV and CDR2 YYDKDF (reference sequence). The CDR3 sequence is 12 residues long.

The rearrangement joins TRBV15 to TRBJ1-1; no definite D call. This sequence originates from a woman in her twenties or thirties with Graves' hyperthyroidism. The sequencing sample was made of blood. CDR3 residues: CATSRAKDKAFF. Written as DNA, the CDR3 is TGTGCCACCAGCAGGGCCAAAGATAAAGCTTTCTTT. Full variable domain (rest looked up from reference TRBV15 and TRBJ1-1): DAMVIQNPRYQVTQFGKPVTLSCSQTLNHNVMYWYQQKSSQAPKLLFHYYDKDFNNEADTPDNFQSRRPNTSFCFLDIRSPGLGDTAMYLCATSRAKDKAFFGQGTRLTVV.